The rows below give T cell receptor beta chains drawn from one sample of a study of blood T cell repertoires in COVID-19. Clones were sequenced by immunoSEQ multiplex PCR, and TCRdb holds only the in-frame ones, with some missing. The sample has nearly 200,000 clones, roughly 80% seen once. Sequencing used PBMCs or T cells enriched from blood (not recorded which). The receptors were gathered from a man aged 35-49 years who had recovered from COVID-19. Each CDR3 is given with its conserved first and last residue. Each record gives: CDR3 length, V gene, J gene, D gene, clone size, CDR3 DNA, CDR3 protein. D genes are given only for firm matches. Not every row has a clone size; where given, it reads once, few, many or a size class.

16	TRBV4-1	TRBJ2-5	-	-	TGCGCCAGCAGCCAATACACCCAACGTTCTCAAGAGACCCAGTACTTC	CASSQYTQRSQETQYF
15	TRBV28	TRBJ1-4	TRBD1	-	TGTGCCAGCAGTTTCCGCGACAGGGGGGGTGAAAAACTGTTTTTT	CASSFRDRGGEKLFF
15	TRBV7-2	TRBJ1-5	TRBD1	-	TGTGCCAGCAGCTGGACAGGGGATAGCAATCAGCCCCAGCATTTT	CASSWTGDSNQPQHF
15	TRBV2	TRBJ2-5	TRBD2	few	TGTGCCAGCAGACGACTAGCGGGGGGCTGGGAGACCCAGTACTTC	CASRRLAGGWETQYF
15	TRBV27	TRBJ2-7	TRBD1	-	TGTGCCAGCAGTTTAATGACAGGGGGCGCCTACGAGCAGTACTTC	CASSLMTGGAYEQYF
13	TRBV9	TRBJ1-3	TRBD1	-	TGTGCCAGCAGCCAACAGGGGCTCAACACCATATATTTT	CASSQQGLNTIYF
13	TRBV2	TRBJ2-2	-	-	TGTGCCAGCAACATTATGAATGCCGGGGAGCTGTTTTTT	CASNIMNAGELFF
16	TRBV5-1	TRBJ2-7	-	-	TGCGCCAGCAGCTTGGTGGCAGGGGGGTCCTCCTACGAGCAGTACTTC	CASSLVAGGSSYEQYF
15	TRBV18	TRBJ1-1	-	-	TGTGCCAGCTCAGCGAGGAGGGAGTGGGTCACTGAAGCTTTCTTT	CASSARREWVTEAFF
16	TRBV7-9	TRBJ2-2	TRBD2	-	TGTGCCAGCATCCCCCCAAGTGGCGGGGGCACCGGGGAGCTGTTTTTT	CASIPPSGGGTGELFF
18	TRBV9	TRBJ2-1	TRBD1	-	TGTGCCAGCAGCGTAGGATTTGGACAGGGGGCGCGGAACAATGAGCAGTTCTTC	CASSVGFGQGARNNEQFF
15	TRBV6-2/TRBV6-3	TRBJ2-5	TRBD1	once	TGTGCCAGCAGTTACCGGGACAGGGGGGGGGAGACCCAGTACTTC	CASSYRDRGGETQYF
15	TRBV2	TRBJ1-5	-	-	TGTGCCAGCAGCGGAGGACCTTTTAGCAATCAGCCCCAGCATTTT	CASSGGPFSNQPQHF
15	TRBV2	TRBJ1-1	TRBD1	-	TGTGCCAGCAGTGATGTTACAGGGGTAGACACTGAAGCTTTCTTT	CASSDVTGVDTEAFF
16	TRBV10-3	TRBJ1-3	TRBD1	-	TGTGCCATCAGCTCACTTGGGACAGGGGTTGGAAACACCATATATTTT	CAISSLGTGVGNTIYF
14	TRBV19	TRBJ1-2	TRBD1	-	TGTGCCAGTAACCTGGGACAGGCCGCCTATGGCTACACCTTC	CASNLGQAAYGYTF
15	TRBV4-3	TRBJ2-1	-	once	TGCGCCAGCAGCCTACGAGCGACCTCCTACAATGAGCAGTTCTTC	CASSLRATSYNEQFF
13	TRBV7-2	TRBJ2-1	TRBD1	-	TGTGCCAGCAGCTTTAGGACAGGCCGCGAGCAGTTCTTC	CASSFRTGREQFF
15	TRBV30	TRBJ1-1	-	-	TGTGCCTGGAGTGTAGGAGGGAGTGTGAACACTGAAGCTTTCTTT	CAWSVGGSVNTEAFF
12	TRBV2	TRBJ2-7	-	-	TGTGCCAGCAGGGGGGGATCCTACGAGCAGTACTTC	CASRGGSYEQYF
13	TRBV2	TRBJ1-1	TRBD1	-	TGTGCCAGCAGCGGGACAGTGAACACTGAAGCTTTCTTT	CASSGTVNTEAFF
15	TRBV14	TRBJ2-7	-	once	TGTGCCAGCAGCCCAGTTCAGAGGCGGGCCTACGAGCAGTACTTC	CASSPVQRRAYEQYF
15	TRBV10-3	TRBJ2-5	TRBD2	-	TGTGCCATCAGTGAGTCGGCGGGGGGGCAGGAGACCCAGTACTTC	CAISESAGGQETQYF
15	TRBV7-2	TRBJ2-1	-	-	TGTGCCAGCAGCTTAGCGCGAGGGGGGGCCAATGAGCAGTTCTTC	CASSLARGGANEQFF
11	TRBV20-1	TRBJ2-1	-	-	TGCAGTGCTCCATTCCGCGATGAGCAGTTCTTC	CSAPFRDEQFF
14	TRBV5-4	TRBJ2-7	TRBD2	-	TGTGCCAGCAGCCCAGCGGGGCGGCCTTACGAGCAGTACTTC	CASSPAGRPYEQYF
16	TRBV15	TRBJ1-4	-	-	TGTGCCACCAGCAGCGTTACAGGACAAGGGAATGAAAAACTGTTTTTT	CATSSVTGQGNEKLFF
12	TRBV11-2	TRBJ1-1	-	-	TGTGCCAGCAGCGGAAGCCGCGGGGCAGCTTTCTTT	CASSGSRGAAFF
13	TRBV27	TRBJ1-6	-	-	TGTGCCAGCAGTGGGGGGTATAATTCACCCCTCCACTTT	CASSGGYNSPLHF
14	TRBV18	TRBJ1-1	-	-	TGTGCCAGCTCACCAATAAACGGGAACACTGAAGCTTTCTTT	CASSPINGNTEAFF
14	TRBV7-2	TRBJ2-2	-	few	TGTGCCAGCAGCTCAACATGGCCCACCGGGGAGCTGTTTTTT	CASSSTWPTGELFF
15	TRBV6-5	TRBJ1-4	-	-	TGTGCCAGCAGTTACTCGATAGCAAGGGGTGAAAAACTGTTTTTT	CASSYSIARGEKLFF
15	TRBV7-8	TRBJ1-4	-	few	TGTGCCAGCAGCTTGATGACAGGAGTTAATGAAAAACTGTTTTTT	CASSLMTGVNEKLFF